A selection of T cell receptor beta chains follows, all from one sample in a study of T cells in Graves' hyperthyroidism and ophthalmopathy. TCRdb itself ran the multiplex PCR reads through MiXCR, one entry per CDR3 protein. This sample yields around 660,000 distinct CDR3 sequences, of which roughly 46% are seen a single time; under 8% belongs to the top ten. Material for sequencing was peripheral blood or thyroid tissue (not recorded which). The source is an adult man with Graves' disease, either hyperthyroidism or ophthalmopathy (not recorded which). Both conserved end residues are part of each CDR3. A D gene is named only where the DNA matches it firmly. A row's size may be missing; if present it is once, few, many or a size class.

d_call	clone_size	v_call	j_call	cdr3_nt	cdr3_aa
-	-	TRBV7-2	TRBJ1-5	TGTGCCAGCAGCTTATTCTCCGGAAATCAGCCCCAGCATTTT	CASSLFSGNQPQHF
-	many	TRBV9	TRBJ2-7	TGTGCCAGCAGCGCCCGGGGCGCCTACGAGCAGTACTTC	CASSARGAYEQYF
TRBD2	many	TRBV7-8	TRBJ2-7	TGTGCCAGCAGCTTAGATAGCGGGGGCTACGAGCAGTACTTC	CASSLDSGGYEQYF
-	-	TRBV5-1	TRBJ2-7	TGCGCCAGCAGCAGTGCCTCGGGTAGCTGGGGAAACGAGCAGTACTTC	CASSSASGSWGNEQYF
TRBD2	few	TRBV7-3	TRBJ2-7	TGTGCCAGCAGTGCTACCGGGGGAGCGGGAGGCTACGAGCAGTACTTC	CASSATGGAGGYEQYF
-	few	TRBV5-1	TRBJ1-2	TGCGCCAGCAGCCCCCCGGGCCCGACCTATGGCTACACCTTC	CASSPPGPTYGYTF
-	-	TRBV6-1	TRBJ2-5	TGTGCCAGCGGAATGGGGTTGGGGACCCAGTACTTC	CASGMGLGTQYF
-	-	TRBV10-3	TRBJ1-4	TGTGCCATCAGTGAGTCTATGGGGGTACTGTTTTTT	CAISESMGVLFF
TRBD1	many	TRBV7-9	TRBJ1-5	TGTGCCAGCAGCATGGGACAGGGGTCTCAGCCCCAGCATTTT	CASSMGQGSQPQHF
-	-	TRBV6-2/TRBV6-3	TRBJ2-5	TGTGCCAGCAGTTACCCCGGGGTTGAGACCCAGTACTTC	CASSYPGVETQYF
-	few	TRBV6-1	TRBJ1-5	TGTGCCAGCACGATACAGGGAGGAGGTCAGCCCCAGCATTTT	CASTIQGGGQPQHF
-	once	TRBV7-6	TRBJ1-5	TGTGCCAGCAGCTTAGTACGGCATTTT	CASSLVRHF
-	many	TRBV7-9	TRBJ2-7	TGTGCCAGCAGCGGGGGACCCCGGTTCGAGCAGTACTTC	CASSGGPRFEQYF
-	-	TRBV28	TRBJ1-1	TGTGCCTATCGGAAGGGGGGCGCGACCACTGAAGCTTTCTTT	CAYRKGGATTEAFF
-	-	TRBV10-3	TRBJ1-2	TGTGCCTGGAGTCCACTTCAGAACTATGGCTACACCTTC	CAWSPLQNYGYTF
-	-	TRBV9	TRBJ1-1	TGTGCCAGCAGCGCAGATCAGGTATCCACTGAAGCTTTCTTT	CASSADQVSTEAFF
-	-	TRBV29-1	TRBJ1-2	TGCAGCTTAGGCCTAGGGGGTGATGGCTACACCTTC	CSLGLGGDGYTF
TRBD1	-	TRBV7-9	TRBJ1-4	TGTGCCAGCAGCTTAGGGGACAGGGAGAACGAAAAACTGTTTTTT	CASSLGDRENEKLFF
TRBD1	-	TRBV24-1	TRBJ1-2	TGTGCCACCAGTGACACAGGGGTGGAGGGCTACACCTTC	CATSDTGVEGYTF
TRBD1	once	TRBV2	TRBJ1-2	TGTGCCAGCAGACCGGGACAGGGCTTCGGTGGCTACACCTTC	CASRPGQGFGGYTF
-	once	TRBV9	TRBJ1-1	TGTGCCAGCAGCGTAGCGGGGGGCTTTACTGAAGCTTTCTTT	CASSVAGGFTEAFF
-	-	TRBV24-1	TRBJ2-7	TGTGCCACCAGTGGCGGGCAGCAGTACTTC	CATSGGQQYF
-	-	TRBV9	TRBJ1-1	TGTGCCAGCAGCTTGGGCCAGGGGCCTTTCACTGAAGCTTTCTTT	CASSLGQGPFTEAFF
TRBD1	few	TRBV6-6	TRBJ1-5	TGTGCCAGCAGTCCGAGTGGGACAGCGACTTATCAGCCCCAGCATTTT	CASSPSGTATYQPQHF
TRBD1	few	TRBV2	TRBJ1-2	TGTGCCAGCAGTCAAGGACAGGGCCCGACCTATGGCTACACCTTC	CASSQGQGPTYGYTF
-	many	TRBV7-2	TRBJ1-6	TGTGCCAGCAGCCAACAGGGCGGAAATTCACCCCTCCACTTT	CASSQQGGNSPLHF
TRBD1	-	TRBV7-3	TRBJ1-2	TGTGCCAGCAGAGCCGGGACAGGGTACTATGGCTACACCTTC	CASRAGTGYYGYTF
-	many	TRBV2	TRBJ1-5	TGTGCCAGCAGTGACAGTCAGGGCCTTGGGCCCCAGCATTTT	CASSDSQGLGPQHF
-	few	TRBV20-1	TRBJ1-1	TGCAGTGCTGACACAGGGCCCGGGTTT	CSADTGPGF
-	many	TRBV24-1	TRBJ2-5	TGTGCCACCAGTGATTTTGGGGGAGAGACCCAGTACTTC	CATSDFGGETQYF
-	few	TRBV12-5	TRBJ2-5	TGTGCTAGTGGTACTGAAGAGACCCAGTACTTC	CASGTEETQYF
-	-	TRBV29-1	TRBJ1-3	TGCAGCGTTGCAGGGATCTCTGGAAACACCATATATTTT	CSVAGISGNTIYF
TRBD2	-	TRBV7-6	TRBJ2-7	TGTGCCAGCAGTTACCGGACTAGCGAATCCTACGAGCAGTACTTC	CASSYRTSESYEQYF
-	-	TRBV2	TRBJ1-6	TGTGCCAGCAGAGACCTCCACTTT	CASRDLHF
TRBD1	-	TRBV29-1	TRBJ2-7	TGCAGCGTTGAAGGGGACAGGCCCTACGAGCAGTACTTC	CSVEGDRPYEQYF
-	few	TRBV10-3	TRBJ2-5	TGTGCCAGCAGTTCCGGGGCCAAAGAGACCCAGTACTTC	CASSSGAKETQYF
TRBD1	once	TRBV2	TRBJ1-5	TGTGCCAGCAGTGGGACAGGTGGGGTCAATCAGCCCCAGCATTTT	CASSGTGGVNQPQHF